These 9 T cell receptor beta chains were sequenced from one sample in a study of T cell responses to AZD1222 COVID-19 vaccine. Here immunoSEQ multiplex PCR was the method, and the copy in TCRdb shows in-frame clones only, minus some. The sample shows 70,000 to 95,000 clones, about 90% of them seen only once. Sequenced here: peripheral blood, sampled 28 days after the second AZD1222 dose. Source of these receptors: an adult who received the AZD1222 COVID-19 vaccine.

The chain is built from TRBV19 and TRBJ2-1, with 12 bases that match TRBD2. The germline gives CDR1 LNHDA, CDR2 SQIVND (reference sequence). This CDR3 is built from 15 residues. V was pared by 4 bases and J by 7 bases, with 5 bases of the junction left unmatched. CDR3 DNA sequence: TGTGCCAGTAGTAGGGCTAGCGGGGGGGTTAATGAGCAGTTCTTC. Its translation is CASSRASGGVNEQFF.

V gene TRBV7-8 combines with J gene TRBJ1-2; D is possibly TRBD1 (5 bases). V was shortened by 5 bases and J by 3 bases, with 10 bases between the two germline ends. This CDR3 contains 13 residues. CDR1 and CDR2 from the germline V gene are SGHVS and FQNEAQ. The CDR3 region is CASSLGGDYGYTF. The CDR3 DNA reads TGTGCCAGCAGCCTCGGAGGGGACTATGGCTACACCTTC.

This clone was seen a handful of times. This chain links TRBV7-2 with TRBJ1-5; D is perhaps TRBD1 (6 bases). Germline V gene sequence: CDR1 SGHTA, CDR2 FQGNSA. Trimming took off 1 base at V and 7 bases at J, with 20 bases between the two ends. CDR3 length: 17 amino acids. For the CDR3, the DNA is TGTGCCAGCAGCTTAGGGAGGCGGGGGGGCGCGGGGCAGCCCCAGCATTTT. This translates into CASSLGRRGGAGQPQHF.

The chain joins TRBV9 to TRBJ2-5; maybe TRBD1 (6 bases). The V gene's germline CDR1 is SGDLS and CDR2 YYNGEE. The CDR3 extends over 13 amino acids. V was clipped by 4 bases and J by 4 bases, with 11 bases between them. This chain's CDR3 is CASSPSQGETQYF. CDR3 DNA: TGTGCCAGCAGCCCCTCACAGGGAGAGACCCAGTACTTC.

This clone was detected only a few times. The CDR3 DNA is TGTGCCAGCAGCTTAGTCGATGAAAAACTGTTTTTT. Translated: CASSLVDEKLFF. The V and J genes are TRBV7-9 and TRBJ1-4, with D unclear. V dropped 1 base and J dropped 6 bases, with 3 bases sitting between them. The CDR3 covers 12 residues. The germline V gene has CDR1 SEHNR and CDR2 FQNEAQ (reference sequence). Together with reference TRBV7-9 and TRBJ1-4, the CDR3 gives the full variable domain: DTGVSQNPRHKITKRGQNVTFRCDPISEHNRLYWYRQTLGQGPEFLTYFQNEAQLEKSRLLSDRFSAERPKGSFSTLEIQRTEQGDSAMYLCASSLVDEKLFFGSGTQLSVL.

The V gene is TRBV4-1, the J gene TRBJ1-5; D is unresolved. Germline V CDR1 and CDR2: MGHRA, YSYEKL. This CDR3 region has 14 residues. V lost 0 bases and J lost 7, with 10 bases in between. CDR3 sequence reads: CASSQEMGYQPQHF. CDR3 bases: TGCGCCAGCAGCCAAGAAATGGGTTACCAGCCCCAGCATTTT.

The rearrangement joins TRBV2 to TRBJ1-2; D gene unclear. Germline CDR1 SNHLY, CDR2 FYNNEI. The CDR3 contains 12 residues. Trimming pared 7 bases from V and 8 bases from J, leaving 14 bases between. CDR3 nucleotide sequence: TGTGCCAGCAACGGACCAGGTGTGGGCTACACCTTC. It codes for CASNGPGVGYTF.

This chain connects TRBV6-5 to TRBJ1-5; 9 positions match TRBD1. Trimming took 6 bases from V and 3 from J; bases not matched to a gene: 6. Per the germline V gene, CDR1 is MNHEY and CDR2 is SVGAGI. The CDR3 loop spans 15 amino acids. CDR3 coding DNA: TGTGCCAGCAGCCACGGGACAGGGATCAATCAGCCCCAGCATTTT. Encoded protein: CASSHGTGINQPQHF.

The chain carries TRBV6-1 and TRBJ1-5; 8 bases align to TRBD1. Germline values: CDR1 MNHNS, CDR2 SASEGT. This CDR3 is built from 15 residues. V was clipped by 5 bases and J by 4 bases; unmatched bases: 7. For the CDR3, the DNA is TGTGCCAGCAGTAGGACAGGGCGCACAAATCAGCCCCAGCATTTT. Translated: CASSRTGRTNQPQHF.